The 22 T cell receptor beta chains listed next were all sequenced from one sample in a study of cytomegalovirus exposure and HLA in healthy donors. PCR primers comprised 60 Vbeta and 13 Jbeta primers. Sequencing was performed with immunoSEQ multiplex PCR; in TCRdb, only in-frame clones are kept and a portion is missing. The sample includes some 200,000 clones, approximately 85% of them seen just once. What was sequenced was PBMCs. The receptors originated from a woman younger than 30 in good health and CMV-seronegative.

J is TRBJ1-2 and V is TRBV27; perhaps TRBD1 as D (5 bases). Trimming took off 1 base at V and 2 bases at J, with 8 bases between the two ends. The V gene's germline CDR1 is MNHEY and CDR2 SMNVEV (reference sequence). There are 14 residues in the CDR3. As DNA, the CDR3 is TGTGCCAGCAGTTTATATCCAGGGAACTATGGCTACACCTTC. This encodes CASSLYPGNYGYTF.

The chain is built from TRBV4-2 and TRBJ2-3; 10 bases agree with TRBD2. The CDR3 runs 16 residues. The germline V gene has CDR1 LGHNA and CDR2 YNFKEQ. The trim removed 5 bases at V and 6 bases at J, leaving 11 bases unmatched. CDR3 nucleotides: TGTGCCAGCAGCATGGATGAGCGGGGGGGCCGGGATACGCAGTATTTT. It codes for CASSMDERGGRDTQYF.

The chain is built from TRBV7-6 and TRBJ2-1; possibly TRBD2 for D (5 bases). CDR1 and CDR2 (germline): SGHVS, FNYEAQ. The V end was cut by 1 base, the J end by 0 bases, with 10 bases between. The CDR3 sequence is 16 residues long. CDR3 DNA: TGTGCCAGCAGCTTAGGAGCGGCCAACTCCTACAATGAGCAGTTCTTC. This translates into CASSLGAANSYNEQFF. Full variable domain (remainder filled in from reference TRBV7-6 and TRBJ2-1): GAGVSQSPRYKVTKRGQDVALRCDPISGHVSLYWYRQALGQGPEFLTYFNYEAQQDKSGLPNDRFSAERPEGSISTLTIQRTEQRDSAMYRCASSLGAANSYNEQFFGPGTRLTVL.

The chain combines TRBV29-1 with TRBJ2-3; D remains unclear. With 6 bases removed from V and 4 bases from J, the gap between germline ends came to 11 bases. Germline V gene sequence: CDR1 SQVTM, CDR2 ANQGSEA. There are 12 residues in the CDR3. CDR3 DNA sequence: TGCAGCGTATTTAATGGGCCAGATACGCAGTATTTT. It specifies CSVFNGPDTQYF.

This sequence joins TRBV6-6 and TRBJ2-1; 12 positions agree with TRBD2. V lost 4 bases to trimming and J lost 14 bases; unmatched junction nucleotides: 9. The CDR3 runs 14 residues. Germline CDR1 reads MNHNY; CDR2 reads SVGAGI (reference sequence). The CDR3 coding sequence is TGTGCCAGCAGTTCCCCGACTAGCGGGGGAAGAGAGTTCTTC. It encodes CASSSPTSGGREFF.

The chain has TRBV5-1 and TRBJ2-7; D may be TRBD2 (6 bases). Germline V gene sequence: CDR1 SGHRS, CDR2 YFSETQ. The V end was cut by 1 base, the J end by 4 bases, with 15 bases between. The CDR3 contains 15 residues. Written as DNA, the CDR3 is TGCGCCAGCAGCTTGACGGGAGAAAGGGAATACGAGCAGTACTTC. Translating gives CASSLTGEREYEQYF.

This chain joins TRBV7-9 and TRBJ1-2; 9 bases line up with TRBD1. CDR3 length: 15 residues. V shed 4 bases, J shed 2 bases, and the junction held 5 bases outside the gene matches. Germline V gene data show CDR1 as SEHNR and CDR2 as FQNEAQ (reference sequence). CDR3 DNA: TGTGCCAGCAGCTCCCCGGGGACAGGGAACTATGGCTACACCTTC. This encodes CASSSPGTGNYGYTF. Complete variable domain (other parts from reference TRBV7-9 and TRBJ1-2): DTGVSQNPRHKITKRGQNVTFRCDPISEHNRLYWYRQTLGQGPEFLTYFQNEAQLEKSRLLSDRFSAERPKGSFSTLEIQRTEQGDSAMYLCASSSPGTGNYGYTFGSGTRLTVV.

The chain employs TRBV5-6 and TRBJ2-5, with D perhaps matching TRBD2 (6 bases). The J call may be faulty, since TRBJ2-7 better matches the DNA end. Germline V gene data show CDR1 as SGHDT and CDR2 as YYEEEE. The CDR3 covers 14 residues. The CDR3 nucleotides read TGTGCCACCTCGGCGGGGCGCATAAGCCACGAGCAGTACTTC. It is translated as CATSAGRISHEQYF.

The V call is TRBV14, the J call TRBJ2-5, with a possible D match to TRBD1 (5 bases). V was trimmed by 0 bases and J by 5 bases, leaving 19 bases between them. This CDR3 region has 17 residues. The germline V gene encodes CDR1 SGHDN and CDR2 FVKESK. CDR3 nucleotide sequence: TGTGCCAGCAGCCAAGATTTTGGGGCAGACCTGGGGGAGACCCAGTACTTC. Encoded protein: CASSQDFGADLGETQYF.

This rearrangement joins TRBV7-2 to TRBJ2-3; 9 nucleotides match TRBD2. The length of the CDR3 is 18 residues. CDR1 SGHTA and CDR2 FQGNSA come from the germline V gene. V was clipped by 0 bases and J by 2 bases; unmatched bases: 9. CDR3 loop: CASSLAGRSGGTTDTQYF. As DNA, the CDR3 is TGTGCCAGCAGCTTAGCTGGCCGGAGCGGGGGGACCACAGATACGCAGTATTTT. The complete variable domain, with remaining parts taken from reference TRBV7-2 and TRBJ2-3, reads GAGVSQSPSNKVTEKGKDVELRCDPISGHTALYWYRQSLGQGLEFLIYFQGNSAPDKSGLPSDRFSAERTGGSVSTLTIQRTQQEDSAVYLCASSLAGRSGGTTDTQYFGPGTRLTVL.

The genes are TRBV19 and TRBJ2-5, with D tentatively TRBD1 (5 bases). The CDR3 is 13 residues long. Deletions cut 7 bases from V and 3 bases from J, with 12 bases between. From germline, CDR1 is LNHDA and CDR2 SQIVND (reference sequence). The CDR3 spells CASNKQGEETQYF. Written as DNA, the CDR3 is TGTGCCAGTAACAAGCAAGGGGAAGAGACCCAGTACTTC.

Here the CDR3 DNA reads TGCGCCAGCAGCTTGGATGCTAACTACAATGAGCAGTTCTTC. This encodes CASSLDANYNEQFF. This sequence joins TRBV5-1 and TRBJ2-1; no clear D. This CDR3 has 14 residues. The V gene lost 0 bases and the J gene lost 3 bases, with 7 bases spanning the gap. Germline CDR1 SGHRS, CDR2 YFSETQ.

The chain employs TRBV2 and TRBJ2-7; D gene unclear. CDR3 size: 11 residues. CDR1 is SNHLY and CDR2 is FYNNEI in the germline V gene. The ends were cut back, 5 bases at V and 7 bases at J, with 9 bases in the middle. The CDR3 coding sequence is TGTGCCAGCAGTCCGAACTGGGAGCAGTACTTC. Its translation: CASSPNWEQYF.

This clone was observed a handful of times. Here the CDR3 reads CASSPGGTLRSYEQYF. The CDR3 DNA sequence: TGTGCCAGCAGTCCCGGGGGGACTTTACGTTCCTACGAGCAGTACTTC. This chain joins TRBV27 and TRBJ2-7; 7 bases are a match to TRBD2. The V segment lost 5 bases and the J segment 1 base; nucleotides outside the gene matches: 11. The germline CDR1 and CDR2 sequences are MNHEY and SMNVEV (reference sequence). This CDR3 has 16 amino acids.

A few counts support this clone. The chain has TRBV5-6 and TRBJ1-2; 7 bases agree with TRBD1. This CDR3 is built from 14 residues. Looked up from germline, CDR1 is SGHDT and CDR2 is YYEEEE. After removal of 4 bases from V and 4 bases from J, the junction contained 7 bases not matched to a gene. Here the CDR3 DNA reads TGTGCCAGCAGCACGGGACAGATTTTCTATGGCTACACCTTC. Protein: CASSTGQIFYGYTF.

This clone has a single count. The chain combines TRBV5-4 with TRBJ2-1, with TRBD2 identical over 9 bases. This CDR3 is built from 17 residues. The germline V gene encodes CDR1 SGHNT and CDR2 YYREEE (reference sequence). The ends lost 1 base at V and 5 bases at J; junction bases unmatched: 10. Here the CDR3 reads CASSLSALAGIDNEQFF. DNA of the CDR3: TGTGCCAGCAGCTTGAGTGCTCTAGCGGGGATCGACAATGAGCAGTTCTTC.

The V gene is TRBV27, the J gene TRBJ1-5; 8 nucleotides line up with TRBD1. Germline lookup yields CDR1 MNHEY and CDR2 SMNVEV (reference sequence). V gave up 6 bases and J gave up 5 bases; unmatched junction bases: 9. This CDR3 is 15 amino acids long. The CDR3 DNA reads as TGTGCCAGCAGACGACAGGGGATCCCGGATCAGCCCCAGCATTTT. This codes for CASRRQGIPDQPQHF.

The chain employs TRBV6-1 and TRBJ2-4; no firm D call. V was cut by 2 bases and J by 1 base, with 12 bases left in between. Per the germline V gene, CDR1 is MNHNS and CDR2 is SASEGT. The CDR3 is 16 residues long. CDR3 in amino acids: CASSEIVMLAKNIQYF. DNA for the CDR3: TGTGCCAGCAGTGAAATAGTCATGCTGGCCAAAAACATTCAGTACTTC.

The V and J genes are TRBV5-6 and TRBJ2-1; 11 nucleotides line up with TRBD2. This CDR3 is built from 16 residues. The germline V gene has CDR1 SGHDT and CDR2 YYEEEE. V lost 2 bases to trimming and J lost 7 bases; unmatched junction nucleotides: 8. CDR3 in DNA: TGTGCCAGCAGCTTTAGGACTAGCGGGCCGAGGAATGAGCAGTTCTTC. It codes for CASSFRTSGPRNEQFF.

The chain has TRBV12-5 and TRBJ2-2; 10 bases line up with TRBD2. The CDR3 covers 16 residues. Per the germline V gene, CDR1 is LGHNT and CDR2 is FRNRAP. The V and J ends lost 3 bases and 1 base, in that order; junction bases with no gene match: 2. CDR3 residues: CASGLASGGNTGELFF. CDR3 in DNA: TGTGCTAGTGGTTTAGCTAGCGGGGGGAACACCGGGGAGCTGTTTTTT.

The chain uses TRBV25-1 and TRBJ2-7; 9 nucleotides align to TRBD1. With 8 bases clipped from V and 12 bases from J, the junction kept 8 bases outside the gene matches. The germline gives CDR1 MGHDK, CDR2 SYGVNS. The CDR3 is 11 residues long. The CDR3 nucleotides are TGTGCCAGCGGGACAGGGCTTTATCGGTACTTC. As protein: CASGTGLYRYF.

This clone was counted a few times. This rearrangement joins TRBV5-8 to TRBJ1-1; weak D call: TRBD1 (5 bases). Between the trimmed V and J ends, which lost 5 bases and 7 bases, there was a span of 21 bases. Germline CDR1 is SGHTS and CDR2 is YDEGEE. This CDR3 region has 15 residues. CDR3 bases: TGTGCCAGCAGTTCCTTTGACGTGACTAGGGGTGAAGCTTTCTTT. Its protein is CASSSFDVTRGEAFF.